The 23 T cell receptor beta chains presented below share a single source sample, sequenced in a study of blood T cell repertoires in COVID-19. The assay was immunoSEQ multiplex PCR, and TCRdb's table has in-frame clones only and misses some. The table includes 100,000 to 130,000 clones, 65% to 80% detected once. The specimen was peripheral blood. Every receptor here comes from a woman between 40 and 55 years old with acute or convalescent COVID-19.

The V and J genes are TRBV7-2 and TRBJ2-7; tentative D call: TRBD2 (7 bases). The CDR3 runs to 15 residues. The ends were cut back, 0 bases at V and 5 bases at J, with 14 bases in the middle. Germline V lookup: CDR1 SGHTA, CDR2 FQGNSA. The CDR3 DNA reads TGTGCCAGCAGCTTAGCGGGGGGGCCGCGCAACGAGCAGTACTTC. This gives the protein CASSLAGGPRNEQYF.

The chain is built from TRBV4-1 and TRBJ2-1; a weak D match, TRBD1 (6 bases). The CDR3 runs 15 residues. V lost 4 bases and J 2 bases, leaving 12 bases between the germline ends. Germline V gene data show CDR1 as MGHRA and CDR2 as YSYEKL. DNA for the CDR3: TGCGCCAGCAGCCGCGACAGGCAAACCTACAATGAGCAGTTCTTC. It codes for CASSRDRQTYNEQFF.

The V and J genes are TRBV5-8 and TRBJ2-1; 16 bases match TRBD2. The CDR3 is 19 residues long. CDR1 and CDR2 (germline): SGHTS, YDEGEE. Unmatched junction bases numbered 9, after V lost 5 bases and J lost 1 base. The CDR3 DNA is TGTGCCAGCAGGTATCCGGGACTAGCGGGGGGGCCGTCCTACAATGAGCAGTTCTTC. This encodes CASRYPGLAGGPSYNEQFF.

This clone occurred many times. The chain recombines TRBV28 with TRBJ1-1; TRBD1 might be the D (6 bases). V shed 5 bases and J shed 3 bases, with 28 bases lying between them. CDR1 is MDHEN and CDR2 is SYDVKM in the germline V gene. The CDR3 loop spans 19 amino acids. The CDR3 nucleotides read TGTGCCAGCAGTCCTTCCCTAGGGCTCGGGACAATCTGGGACACTGAAGCTTTCTTT. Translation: CASSPSLGLGTIWDTEAFF.

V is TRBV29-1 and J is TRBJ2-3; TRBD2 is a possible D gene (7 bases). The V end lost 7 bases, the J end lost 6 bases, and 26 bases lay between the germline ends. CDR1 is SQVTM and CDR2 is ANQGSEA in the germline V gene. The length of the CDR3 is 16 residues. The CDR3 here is CSGLRGGAESSDTQYF. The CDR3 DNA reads TGCAGCGGCCTACGCGGGGGCGCGGAATCCAGCGATACGCAGTATTTT.

The CDR3 bases are TGTGCCAGCTCACGGACTAGCGCTCAAGAGACCCAGTACTTC. Its protein is CASSRTSAQETQYF. The chain is built from TRBV18 and TRBJ2-5; TRBD2 matches at 9 bases. CDR3 length: 14 amino acids. Germline V gene data show CDR1 as KGHSH and CDR2 as LQKENI. With V trimmed by 4 bases and J by 2 bases, 2 bases remained unmatched.

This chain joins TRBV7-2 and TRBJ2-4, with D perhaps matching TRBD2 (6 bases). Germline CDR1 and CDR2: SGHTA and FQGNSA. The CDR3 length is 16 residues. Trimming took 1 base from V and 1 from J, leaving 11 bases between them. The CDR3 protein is CASSLGGAGAKNIQYF. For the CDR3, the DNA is TGTGCCAGCAGCTTAGGGGGCGCGGGGGCCAAAAACATTCAGTACTTC.

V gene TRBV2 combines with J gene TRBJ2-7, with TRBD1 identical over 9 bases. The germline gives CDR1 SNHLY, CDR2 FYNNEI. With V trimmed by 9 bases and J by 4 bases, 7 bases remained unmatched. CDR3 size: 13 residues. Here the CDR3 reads CASAGTGFYEQYF. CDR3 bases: TGTGCCAGTGCCGGGACAGGGTTTTACGAGCAGTACTTC.

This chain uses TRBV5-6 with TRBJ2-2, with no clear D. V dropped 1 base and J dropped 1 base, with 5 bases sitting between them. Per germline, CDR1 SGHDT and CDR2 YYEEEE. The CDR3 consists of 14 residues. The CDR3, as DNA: TGTGCCAGCAGCTTGAGCGAGAACACCGGGGAGCTGTTTTTT. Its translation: CASSLSENTGELFF.

In DNA form, the CDR3 reads TGTGCCAGCAGCTTAGGTATACAGGGTAACACCGGGGAGCTGTTTTTT. This encodes CASSLGIQGNTGELFF. The J gene is TRBJ2-2, the V gene TRBV11-2; weak D call: TRBD1 (6 bases). Trimming shortened V by 1 base and J by 2 bases, and 11 bases separated the two germline ends. The CDR3 has 16 amino acids. Looked up from germline, CDR1 is SGHAT and CDR2 is FQNNGV.

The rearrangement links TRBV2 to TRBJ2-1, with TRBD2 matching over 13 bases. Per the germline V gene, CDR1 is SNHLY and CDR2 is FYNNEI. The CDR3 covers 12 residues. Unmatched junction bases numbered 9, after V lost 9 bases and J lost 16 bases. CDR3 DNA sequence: TGTGCCAGAAGAACTAGCGGGGGGGCGTACTTCTTC. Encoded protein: CARRTSGGAYFF.

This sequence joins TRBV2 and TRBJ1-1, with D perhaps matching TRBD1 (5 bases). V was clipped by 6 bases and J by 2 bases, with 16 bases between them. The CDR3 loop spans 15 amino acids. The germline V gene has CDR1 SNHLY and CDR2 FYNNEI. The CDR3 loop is CASRLSRGGNTEAFF. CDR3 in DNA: TGTGCCAGCAGACTCAGTAGGGGCGGTAACACTGAAGCTTTCTTT. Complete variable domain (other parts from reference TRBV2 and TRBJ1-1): EPEVTQTPSHQVTQMGQEVILRCVPISNHLYFYWYRQILGQKVEFLVSFYNNEISEKSEIFDDQFSVERPDGSNFTLKIRSTKLEDSAMYFCASRLSRGGNTEAFFGQGTRLTVV.

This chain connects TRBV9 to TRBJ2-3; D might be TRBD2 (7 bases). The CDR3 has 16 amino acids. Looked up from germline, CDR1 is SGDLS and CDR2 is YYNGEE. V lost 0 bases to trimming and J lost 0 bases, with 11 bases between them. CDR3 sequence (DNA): TGTGCCAGCAGCGTAGCGGGGGGCCAGAGCACAGATACGCAGTATTTT. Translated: CASSVAGGQSTDTQYF.

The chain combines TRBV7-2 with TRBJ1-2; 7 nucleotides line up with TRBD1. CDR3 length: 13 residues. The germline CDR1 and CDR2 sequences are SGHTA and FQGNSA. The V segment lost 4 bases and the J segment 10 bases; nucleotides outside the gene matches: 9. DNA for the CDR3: TGTGCCAGCAGCTCGATAGAGACAGGGTACTACACCTTC. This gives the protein CASSSIETGYYTF.

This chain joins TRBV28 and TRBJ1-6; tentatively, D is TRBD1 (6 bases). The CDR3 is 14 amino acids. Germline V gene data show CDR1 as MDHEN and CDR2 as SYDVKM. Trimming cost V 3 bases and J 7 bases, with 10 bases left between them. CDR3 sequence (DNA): TGTGCCAGCAGTTTGGGGGCTTACAATTCACCCCTCCACTTT. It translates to CASSLGAYNSPLHF. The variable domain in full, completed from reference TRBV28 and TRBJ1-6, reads DVKVTQSSRYLVKRTGEKVFLECVQDMDHENMFWYRQDPGLGLRLIYFSYDVKMKEKGDIPEGYSVSREKKERFSLILESASTNQTSMYLCASSLGAYNSPLHFGNGTRLTVT.

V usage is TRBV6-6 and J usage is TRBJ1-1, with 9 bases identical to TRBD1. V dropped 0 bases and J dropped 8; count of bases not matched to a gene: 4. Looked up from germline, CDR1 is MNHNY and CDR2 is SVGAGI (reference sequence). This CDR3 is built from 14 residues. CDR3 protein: CASSYSDRGFEAFF. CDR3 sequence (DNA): TGTGCCAGCAGTTACTCGGACAGGGGATTCGAAGCTTTCTTT.

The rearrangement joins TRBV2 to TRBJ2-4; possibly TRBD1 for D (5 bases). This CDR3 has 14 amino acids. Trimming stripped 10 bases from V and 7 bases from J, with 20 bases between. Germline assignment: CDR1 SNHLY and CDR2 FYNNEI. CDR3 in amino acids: CATQGAGLGNIQYF. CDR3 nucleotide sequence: TGTGCCACCCAAGGGGCAGGGCTGGGGAACATTCAGTACTTC.

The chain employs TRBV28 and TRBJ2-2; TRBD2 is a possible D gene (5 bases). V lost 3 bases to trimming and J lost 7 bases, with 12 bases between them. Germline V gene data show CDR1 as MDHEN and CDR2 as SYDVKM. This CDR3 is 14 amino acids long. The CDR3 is CASSFAQLGGELFF. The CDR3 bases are TGTGCCAGCAGTTTCGCCCAACTAGGCGGGGAGCTGTTTTTT. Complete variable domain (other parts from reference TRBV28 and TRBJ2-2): DVKVTQSSRYLVKRTGEKVFLECVQDMDHENMFWYRQDPGLGLRLIYFSYDVKMKEKGDIPEGYSVSREKKERFSLILESASTNQTSMYLCASSFAQLGGELFFGEGSRLTVL.

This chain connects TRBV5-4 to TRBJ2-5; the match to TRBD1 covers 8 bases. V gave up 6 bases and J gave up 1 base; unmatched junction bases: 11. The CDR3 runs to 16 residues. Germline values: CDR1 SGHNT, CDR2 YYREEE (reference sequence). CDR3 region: CASTPSYGQGQETQYF. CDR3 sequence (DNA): TGTGCCAGCACCCCGAGTTACGGACAGGGCCAAGAGACCCAGTACTTC.

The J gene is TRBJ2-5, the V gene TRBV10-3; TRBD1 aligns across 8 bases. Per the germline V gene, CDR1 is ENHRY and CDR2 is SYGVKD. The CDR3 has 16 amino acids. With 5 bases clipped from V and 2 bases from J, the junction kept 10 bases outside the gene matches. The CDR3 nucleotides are TGTGCCATCAGTTCAGACGGACAGGGCGGGCAAGAGACCCAGTACTTC. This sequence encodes CAISSDGQGGQETQYF.

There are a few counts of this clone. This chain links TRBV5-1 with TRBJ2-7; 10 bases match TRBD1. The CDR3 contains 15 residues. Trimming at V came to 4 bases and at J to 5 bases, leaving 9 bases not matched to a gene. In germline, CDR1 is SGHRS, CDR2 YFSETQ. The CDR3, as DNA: TGCGCCAGCAGCCGCCCGACAGGGGGCAACGACGAGCAGTACTTC. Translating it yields CASSRPTGGNDEQYF.

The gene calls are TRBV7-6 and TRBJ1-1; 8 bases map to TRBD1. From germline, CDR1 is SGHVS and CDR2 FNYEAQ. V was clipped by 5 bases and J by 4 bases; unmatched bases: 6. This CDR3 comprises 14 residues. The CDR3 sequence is CASSPRTGPTEAFF. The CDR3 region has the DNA TGTGCCAGCAGCCCTCGGACAGGGCCCACTGAAGCTTTCTTT.

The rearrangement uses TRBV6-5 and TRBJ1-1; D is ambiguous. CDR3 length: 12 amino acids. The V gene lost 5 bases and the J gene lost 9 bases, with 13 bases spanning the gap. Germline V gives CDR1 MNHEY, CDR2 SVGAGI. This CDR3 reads CASSPGSQKAFF. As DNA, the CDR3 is TGTGCCAGCAGTCCCGGGAGCCAGAAAGCTTTCTTT.